This T cell receptor (beta chain) was found in a study of T cells in Graves' hyperthyroidism and ophthalmopathy. A word on this clonotype: The antigen is not known.

Germline V gene lookup returns CDR1 SGHDT and CDR2 YYEEEE. The CDR3 length is 15 residues. Deletions cut 5 bases from V and 1 base from J, with 14 bases between. Points from the study as a whole: A model of 13 V-J pairs discriminated ophthalmopathy from stable hyperthyroidism.

Amplification of TCR beta CDR3 regions was performed using RNA transcripts as template. TCR CDR3 regions were first amplified by RT-PCR with HTBI primers. MiXCR was run by TCRdb on the multiplex PCR reads, yielding one entry per CDR3 protein. The sample has around 690,000 distinct CDR3 sequences; 17% are singletons. PBMCs were collected from an approximately 9.3 ml volume of fresh peripheral blood. The receptor comes from a man aged 50-60 years with Graves' hyperthyroidism. The chain is built from TRBV5-6 and TRBJ2-3; D is perhaps TRBD2 (6 bases). Sequencing input: blood. As DNA, the CDR3 is TGTGCCAGCAGTTACCCGGGACTCCGCACAGATACGCAGTATTTT. Its translation: CASSYPGLRTDTQYF. The whole variable domain, filled in from reference TRBV5-6 and TRBJ2-3, reads DAGVTQSPTHLIKTRGQQVTLRCSPKSGHDTVSWYQQALGQGPQFIFQYYEEEERQRGNFPDRFSGHQFPNYSSELNVNALLLGDSALYLCASSYPGLRTDTQYFGPGTRLTVL.